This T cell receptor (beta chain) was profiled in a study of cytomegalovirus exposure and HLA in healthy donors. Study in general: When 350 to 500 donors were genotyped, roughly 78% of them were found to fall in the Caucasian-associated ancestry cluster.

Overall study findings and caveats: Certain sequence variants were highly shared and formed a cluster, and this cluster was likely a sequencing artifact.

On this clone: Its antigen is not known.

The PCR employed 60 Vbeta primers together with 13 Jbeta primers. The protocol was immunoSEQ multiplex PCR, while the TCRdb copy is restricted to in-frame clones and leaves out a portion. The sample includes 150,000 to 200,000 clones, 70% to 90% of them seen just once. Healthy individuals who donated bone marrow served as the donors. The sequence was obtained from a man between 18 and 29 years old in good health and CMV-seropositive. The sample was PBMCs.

CDR3 sequence reads: CASRGLYRVNYGYTF. In DNA, the CDR3 is TGTGCCAGCAGGGGGCTTTATCGGGTTAACTATGGCTACACCTTC. The J gene is TRBJ1-2, the V gene TRBV11-2; D perhaps matches TRBD1 (5 bases). This CDR3 has 15 amino acids. Germline CDR1 and CDR2: SGHAT and FQNNGV. V was trimmed by 6 bases and J by 1 base, leaving 15 bases between them.